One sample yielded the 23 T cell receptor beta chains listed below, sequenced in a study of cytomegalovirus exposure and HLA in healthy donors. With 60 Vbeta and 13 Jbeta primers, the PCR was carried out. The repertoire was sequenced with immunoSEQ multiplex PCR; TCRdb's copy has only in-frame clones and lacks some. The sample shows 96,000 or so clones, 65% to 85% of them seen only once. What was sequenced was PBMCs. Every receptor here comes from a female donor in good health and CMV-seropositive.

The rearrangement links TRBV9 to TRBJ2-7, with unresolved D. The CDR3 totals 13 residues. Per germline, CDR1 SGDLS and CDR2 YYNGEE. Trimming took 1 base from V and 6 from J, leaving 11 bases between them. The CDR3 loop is CASSVRLSSEQYF. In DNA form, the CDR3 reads TGTGCCAGCAGCGTACGCCTATCTTCCGAGCAGTACTTC.

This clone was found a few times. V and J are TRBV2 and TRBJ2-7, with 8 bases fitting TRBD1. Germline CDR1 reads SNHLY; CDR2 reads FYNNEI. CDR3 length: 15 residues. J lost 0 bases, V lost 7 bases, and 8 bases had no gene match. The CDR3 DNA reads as TGTGCCAGCATCGCCGGGACAGGTGACTCCTACGAGCAGTACTTC. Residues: CASIAGTGDSYEQYF.

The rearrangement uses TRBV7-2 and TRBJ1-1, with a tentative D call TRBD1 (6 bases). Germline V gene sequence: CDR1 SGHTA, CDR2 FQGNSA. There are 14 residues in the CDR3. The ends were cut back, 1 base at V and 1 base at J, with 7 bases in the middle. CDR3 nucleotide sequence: TGTGCCAGCAGCTTAGGGGGACAGAACACTGAAGCTTTCTTT. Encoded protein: CASSLGGQNTEAFF.

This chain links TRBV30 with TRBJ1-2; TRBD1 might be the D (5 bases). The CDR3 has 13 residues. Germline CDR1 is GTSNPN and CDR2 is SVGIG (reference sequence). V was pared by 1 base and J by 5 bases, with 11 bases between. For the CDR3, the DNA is TGTGCCTGGAGTGGGGACTCTGGGTATGGCTACACCTTC. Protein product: CAWSGDSGYGYTF.

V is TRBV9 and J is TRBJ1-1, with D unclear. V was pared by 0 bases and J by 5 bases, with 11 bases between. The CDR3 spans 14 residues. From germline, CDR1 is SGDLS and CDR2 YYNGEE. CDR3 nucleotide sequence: TGTGCCAGCAGCGTAGGGGGTGAGGGTACTGAAGCTTTCTTT. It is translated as CASSVGGEGTEAFF.

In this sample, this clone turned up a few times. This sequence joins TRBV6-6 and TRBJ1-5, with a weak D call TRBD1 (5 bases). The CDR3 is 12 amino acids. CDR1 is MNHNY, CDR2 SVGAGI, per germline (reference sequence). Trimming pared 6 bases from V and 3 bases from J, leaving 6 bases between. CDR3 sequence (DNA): TGTGCCAGCAGACAGGACAATCAGCCCCAGCATTTT. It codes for CASRQDNQPQHF.

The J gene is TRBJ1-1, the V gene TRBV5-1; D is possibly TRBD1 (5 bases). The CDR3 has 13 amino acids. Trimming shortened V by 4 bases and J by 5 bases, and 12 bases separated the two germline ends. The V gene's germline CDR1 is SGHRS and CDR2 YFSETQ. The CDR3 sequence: CASSQGPRTEAFF. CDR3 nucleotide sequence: TGCGCCAGCAGCCAGGGCCCGAGGACTGAAGCTTTCTTT. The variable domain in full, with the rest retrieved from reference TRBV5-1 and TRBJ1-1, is KAGVTQTPRYLIKTRGQQVTLSCSPISGHRSVSWYQQTPGQGLQFLFEYFSETQRNKGNFPGRFSGRQFSNSRSEMNVSTLELGDSALYLCASSQGPRTEAFFGQGTRLTVV.

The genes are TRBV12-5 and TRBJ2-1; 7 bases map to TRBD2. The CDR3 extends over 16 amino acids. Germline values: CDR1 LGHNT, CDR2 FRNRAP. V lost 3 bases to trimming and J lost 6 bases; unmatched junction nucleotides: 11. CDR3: CASGLGWEGPLNEQFF. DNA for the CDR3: TGTGCTAGTGGTTTAGGATGGGAGGGCCCTCTCAATGAGCAGTTCTTC.

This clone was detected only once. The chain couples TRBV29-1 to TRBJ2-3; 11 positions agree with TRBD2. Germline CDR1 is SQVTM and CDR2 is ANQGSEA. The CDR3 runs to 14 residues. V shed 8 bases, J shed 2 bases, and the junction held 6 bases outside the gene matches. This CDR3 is CSSTSGTTTDTQYF. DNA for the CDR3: TGCAGCTCGACTAGCGGGACTACCACAGATACGCAGTATTTT.

The CDR3 nucleotides are TGCGCCAGCAGCCAAGATACGGACAGGCAACTCTATGGCTACACCTTC. Its protein is CASSQDTDRQLYGYTF. The V and J genes are TRBV4-1 and TRBJ1-2; 7 bases agree with TRBD1. The CDR3 extends over 16 amino acids. Germline CDR1 and CDR2: MGHRA and YSYEKL. V shed 0 bases and J 4 bases; nucleotides not matched to a gene: 8.

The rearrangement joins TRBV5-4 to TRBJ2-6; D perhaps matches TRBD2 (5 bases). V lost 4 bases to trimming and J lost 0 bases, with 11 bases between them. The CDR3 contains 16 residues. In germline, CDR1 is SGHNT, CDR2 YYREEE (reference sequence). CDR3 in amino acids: CASSPAGLSGANVLTF. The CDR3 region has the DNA TGTGCCAGCAGCCCCGCGGGCCTCTCTGGGGCCAACGTCCTGACTTTC.

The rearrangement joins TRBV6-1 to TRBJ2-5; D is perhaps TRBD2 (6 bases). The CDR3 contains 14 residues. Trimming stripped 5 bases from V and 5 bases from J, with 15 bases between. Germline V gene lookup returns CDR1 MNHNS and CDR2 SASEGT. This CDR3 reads CASSPGTLGETQYF. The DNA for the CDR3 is TGTGCCAGCAGTCCTGGGACTCTGGGGGAGACCCAGTACTTC.

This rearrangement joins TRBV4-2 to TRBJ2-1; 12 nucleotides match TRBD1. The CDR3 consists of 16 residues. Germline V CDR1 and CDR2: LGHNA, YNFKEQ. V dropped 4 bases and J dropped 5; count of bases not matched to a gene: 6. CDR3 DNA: TGTGCCAGCAGCCCAGGGGGACAGGGGGCGAACAATGAGCAGTTCTTC. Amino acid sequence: CASSPGGQGANNEQFF.

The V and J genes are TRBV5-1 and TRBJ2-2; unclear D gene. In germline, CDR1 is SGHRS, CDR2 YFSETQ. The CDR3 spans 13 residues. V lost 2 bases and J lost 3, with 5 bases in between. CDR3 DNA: TGCGCCAGCAGCTTACTCGACACCGGGGAGCTGTTTTTT. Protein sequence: CASSLLDTGELFF.

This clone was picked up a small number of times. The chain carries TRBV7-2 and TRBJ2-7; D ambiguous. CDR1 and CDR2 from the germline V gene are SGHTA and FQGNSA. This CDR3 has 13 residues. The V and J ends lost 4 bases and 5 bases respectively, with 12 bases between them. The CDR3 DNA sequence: TGTGCCAGCAGCTGGGTCCAGGCGAACGAGCAGTACTTC. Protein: CASSWVQANEQYF.

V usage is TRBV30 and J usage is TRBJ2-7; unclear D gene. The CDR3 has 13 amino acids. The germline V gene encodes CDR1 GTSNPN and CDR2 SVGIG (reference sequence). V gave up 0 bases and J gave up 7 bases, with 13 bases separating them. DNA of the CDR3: TGTGCCTGGAGTGTACACCACCCGCCGGAGCAGTACTTC. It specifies CAWSVHHPPEQYF.

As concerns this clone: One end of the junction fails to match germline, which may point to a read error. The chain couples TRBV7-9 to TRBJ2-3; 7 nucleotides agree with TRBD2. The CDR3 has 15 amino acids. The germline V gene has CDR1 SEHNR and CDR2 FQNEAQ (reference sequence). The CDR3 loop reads CASSLGGLADRHMHF. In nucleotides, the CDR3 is TGTGCCAGCAGCTTAGGTGGGCTAGCGGACCGCCATATGCATTTT.

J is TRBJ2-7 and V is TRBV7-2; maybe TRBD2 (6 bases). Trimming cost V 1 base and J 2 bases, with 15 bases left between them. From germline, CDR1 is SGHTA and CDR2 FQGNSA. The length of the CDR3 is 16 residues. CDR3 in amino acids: CASSLGVAAITYEQYF. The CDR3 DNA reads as TGTGCCAGCAGCTTAGGGGTAGCGGCAATTACCTACGAGCAGTACTTC.

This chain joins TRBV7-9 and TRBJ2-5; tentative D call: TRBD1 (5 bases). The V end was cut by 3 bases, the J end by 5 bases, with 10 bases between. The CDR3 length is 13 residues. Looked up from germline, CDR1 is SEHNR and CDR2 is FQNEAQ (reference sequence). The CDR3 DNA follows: TGTGCCAGCAGCTTTGGCAGGGCCGAGACCCAGTACTTC. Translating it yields CASSFGRAETQYF.

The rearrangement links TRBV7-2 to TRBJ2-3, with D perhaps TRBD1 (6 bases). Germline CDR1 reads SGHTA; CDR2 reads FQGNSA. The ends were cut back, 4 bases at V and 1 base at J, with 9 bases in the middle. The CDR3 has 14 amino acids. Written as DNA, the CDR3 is TGTGCCAGCAGCTCCAGGGGAGGCACAGATACGCAGTATTTT. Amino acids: CASSSRGGTDTQYF.

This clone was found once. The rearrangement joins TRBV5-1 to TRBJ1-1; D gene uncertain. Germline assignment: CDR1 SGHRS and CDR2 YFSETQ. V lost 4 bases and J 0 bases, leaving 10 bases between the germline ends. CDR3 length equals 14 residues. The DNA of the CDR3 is TGCGCCAGCAGCCTCGGTATTCTGAACACTGAAGCTTTCTTT. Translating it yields CASSLGILNTEAFF.

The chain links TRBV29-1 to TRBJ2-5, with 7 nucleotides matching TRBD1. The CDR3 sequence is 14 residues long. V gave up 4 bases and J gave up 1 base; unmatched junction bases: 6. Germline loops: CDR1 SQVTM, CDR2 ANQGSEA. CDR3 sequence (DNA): TGCAGCGTTGTGAGAGACAGGGTCCAAGAGACCCAGTACTTC. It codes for CSVVRDRVQETQYF.

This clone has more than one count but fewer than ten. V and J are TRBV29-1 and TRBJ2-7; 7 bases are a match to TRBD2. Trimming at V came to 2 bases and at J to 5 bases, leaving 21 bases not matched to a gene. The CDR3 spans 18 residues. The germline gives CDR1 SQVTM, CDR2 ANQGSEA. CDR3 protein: CSVECFWVRELVGNEQYF. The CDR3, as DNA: TGCAGCGTTGAATGTTTTTGGGTGCGGGAGCTTGTGGGGAACGAGCAGTACTTC.